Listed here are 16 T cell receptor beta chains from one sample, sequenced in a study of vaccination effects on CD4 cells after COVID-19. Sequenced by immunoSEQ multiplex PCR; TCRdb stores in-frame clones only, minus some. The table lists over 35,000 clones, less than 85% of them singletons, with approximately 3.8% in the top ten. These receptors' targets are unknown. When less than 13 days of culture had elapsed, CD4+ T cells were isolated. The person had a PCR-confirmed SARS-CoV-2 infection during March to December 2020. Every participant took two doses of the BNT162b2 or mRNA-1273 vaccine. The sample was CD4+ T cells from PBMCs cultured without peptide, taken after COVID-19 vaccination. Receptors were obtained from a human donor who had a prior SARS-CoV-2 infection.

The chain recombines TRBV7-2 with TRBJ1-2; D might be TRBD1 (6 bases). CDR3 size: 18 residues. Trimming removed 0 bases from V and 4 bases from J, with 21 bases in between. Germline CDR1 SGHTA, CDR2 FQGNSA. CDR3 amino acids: CASSLAGGRGNAGYGYTF. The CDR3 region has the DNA TGTGCCAGCAGCTTAGCGGGGGGCAGGGGAAATGCTGGCTATGGCTACACCTTC.

The CDR3 loop reads CASSWATGQTQYF. CDR3 coding DNA: TGTGCCAGCAGTTGGGCCACCGGGCAGACCCAGTACTTC. V is TRBV2 and J is TRBJ2-5; D ambiguous. Germline assignment: CDR1 SNHLY and CDR2 FYNNEI. Between the trimmed V and J ends, which lost 5 bases and 6 bases, there was a span of 13 bases. The length of the CDR3 is 13 residues.

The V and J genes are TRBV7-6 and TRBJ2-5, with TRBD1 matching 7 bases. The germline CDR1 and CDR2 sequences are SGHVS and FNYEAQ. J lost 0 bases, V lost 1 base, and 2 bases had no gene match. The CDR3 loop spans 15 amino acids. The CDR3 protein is CASSLGQGYQETQYF. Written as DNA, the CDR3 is TGTGCCAGCAGCTTAGGACAGGGCTACCAAGAGACCCAGTACTTC.

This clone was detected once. The CDR3 nucleotides read TGTGCCAGCAGCCAAGCCCAGGGAGGCTACACCTTC. It specifies CASSQAQGGYTF. V is TRBV3-1 (or the pseudogene TRBV3-2) and J is TRBJ1-2; possibly TRBD1 for D (5 bases). Trimming shortened V by 1 base and J by 8 bases, and 8 bases separated the two germline ends. Germline assignment: CDR1 LGHDT and CDR2 YNNKEL (reference sequence). This CDR3 contains 12 residues.

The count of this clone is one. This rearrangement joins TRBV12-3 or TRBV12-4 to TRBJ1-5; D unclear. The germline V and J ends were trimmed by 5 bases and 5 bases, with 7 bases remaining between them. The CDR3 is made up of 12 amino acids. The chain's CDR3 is CASSPQYQPQHF. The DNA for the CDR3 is TGTGCCAGCAGTCCTCAGTATCAGCCCCAGCATTTT.

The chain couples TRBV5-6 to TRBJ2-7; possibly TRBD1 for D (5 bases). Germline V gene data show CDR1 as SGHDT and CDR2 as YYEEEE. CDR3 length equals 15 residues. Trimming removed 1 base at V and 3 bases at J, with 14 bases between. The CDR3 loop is CASSLFPGSIYEQYF. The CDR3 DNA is TGTGCCAGCAGCTTGTTTCCAGGGTCCATCTACGAGCAGTACTTC.

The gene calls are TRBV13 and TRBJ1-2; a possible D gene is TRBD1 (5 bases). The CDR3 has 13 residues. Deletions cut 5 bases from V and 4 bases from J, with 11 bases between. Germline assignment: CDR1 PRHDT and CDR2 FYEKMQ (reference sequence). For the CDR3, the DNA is TGTGCCAGCAGCCGGGGCGCCGGCTATGGCTACACCTTC. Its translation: CASSRGAGYGYTF.

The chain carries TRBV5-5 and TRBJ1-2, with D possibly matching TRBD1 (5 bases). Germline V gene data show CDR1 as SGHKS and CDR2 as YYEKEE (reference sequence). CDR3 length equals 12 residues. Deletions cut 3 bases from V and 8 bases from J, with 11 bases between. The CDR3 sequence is CASSWLGDGYTF. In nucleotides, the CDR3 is TGTGCCAGCAGCTGGTTAGGGGACGGCTACACCTTC.

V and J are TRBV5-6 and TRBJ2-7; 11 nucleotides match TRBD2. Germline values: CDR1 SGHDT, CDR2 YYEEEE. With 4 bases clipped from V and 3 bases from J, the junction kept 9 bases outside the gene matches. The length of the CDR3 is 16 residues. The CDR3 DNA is TGTGCCAGCAGCCAACTGACTAGCGGGACCGTCTACGAGCAGTACTTC. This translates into CASSQLTSGTVYEQYF.

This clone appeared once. The CDR3: CASSPKFGLLEVEQFF. For the CDR3, the DNA is TGTGCCAGCAGCCCAAAGTTTGGCCTTCTTGAGGTTGAGCAGTTCTTC. The V and J genes are TRBV11-2 and TRBJ2-1, with D uncertain. CDR3 length: 16 residues. Trimming removed 5 bases at V and 9 bases at J, with 23 bases between. Germline V gene data show CDR1 as SGHAT and CDR2 as FQNNGV.

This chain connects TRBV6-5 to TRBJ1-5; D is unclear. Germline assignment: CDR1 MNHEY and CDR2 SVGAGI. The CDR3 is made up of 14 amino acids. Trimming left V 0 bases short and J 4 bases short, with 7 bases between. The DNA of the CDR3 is TGTGCCAGCAGTTACTCCGGGGTTAATCAGCCCCAGCATTTT. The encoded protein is CASSYSGVNQPQHF.

CDR3 sequence (DNA): TGTGCCAGCAGCCTATTTGCGCCCTCGAGGGATACGCAGTATTTT. Amino acids: CASSLFAPSRDTQYF. The chain uses TRBV5-6 and TRBJ2-3; D ambiguous. The germline V gene has CDR1 SGHDT and CDR2 YYEEEE. This CDR3 is built from 15 residues. With 4 bases removed from V and 6 bases from J, the gap between germline ends came to 18 bases.

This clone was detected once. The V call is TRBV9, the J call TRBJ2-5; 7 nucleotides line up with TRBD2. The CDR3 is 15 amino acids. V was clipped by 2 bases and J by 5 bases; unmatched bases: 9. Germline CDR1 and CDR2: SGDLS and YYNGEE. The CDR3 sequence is CASSVGGGGDETQYF. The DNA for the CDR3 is TGTGCCAGCAGCGTGGGGGGTGGGGGGGACGAGACCCAGTACTTC.

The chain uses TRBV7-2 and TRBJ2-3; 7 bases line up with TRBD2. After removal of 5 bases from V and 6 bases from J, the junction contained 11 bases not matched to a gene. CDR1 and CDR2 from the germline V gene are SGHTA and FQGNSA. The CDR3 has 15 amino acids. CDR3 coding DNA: TGTGCCAGCAGCCCAGGATTATACGGGGGGGATACGCAGTATTTT. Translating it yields CASSPGLYGGDTQYF.

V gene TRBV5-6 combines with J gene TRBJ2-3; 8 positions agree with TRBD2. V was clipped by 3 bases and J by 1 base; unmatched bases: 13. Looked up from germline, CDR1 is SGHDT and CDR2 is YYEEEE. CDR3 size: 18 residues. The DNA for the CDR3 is TGTGCCAGCAGCTGGGGGGTCTGGCGGGGGGTAGGCACAGATACGCAGTATTTT. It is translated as CASSWGVWRGVGTDTQYF. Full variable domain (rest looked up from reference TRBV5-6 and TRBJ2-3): DAGVTQSPTHLIKTRGQQVTLRCSPKSGHDTVSWYQQALGQGPQFIFQYYEEEERQRGNFPDRFSGHQFPNYSSELNVNALLLGDSALYLCASSWGVWRGVGTDTQYFGPGTRLTVL.

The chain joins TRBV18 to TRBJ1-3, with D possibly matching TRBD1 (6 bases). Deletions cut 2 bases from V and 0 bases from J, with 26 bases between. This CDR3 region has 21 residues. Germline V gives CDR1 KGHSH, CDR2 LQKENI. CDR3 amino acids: CASSPTIGGPGAKSSGNTIYF. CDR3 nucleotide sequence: TGTGCCAGCTCACCAACGATAGGCGGGCCAGGGGCGAAGTCCTCTGGAAACACCATATATTTT.